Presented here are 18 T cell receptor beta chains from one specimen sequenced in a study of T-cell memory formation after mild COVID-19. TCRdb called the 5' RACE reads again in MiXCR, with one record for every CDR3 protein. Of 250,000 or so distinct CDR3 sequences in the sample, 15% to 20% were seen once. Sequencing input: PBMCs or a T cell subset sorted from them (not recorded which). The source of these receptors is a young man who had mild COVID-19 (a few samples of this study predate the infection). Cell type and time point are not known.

The CDR3 bases are TGTGCCAGCAGCTTGCATTATAGCATCGGGGACACTGAAGCTTTCTTT. It specifies CASSLHYSIGDTEAFF. The chain has TRBV5-4 and TRBJ1-1; D ambiguous. Deletions cut 1 base from V and 3 bases from J, with 16 bases between. Germline V gene data show CDR1 as SGHNT and CDR2 as YYREEE (reference sequence). There are 16 residues in the CDR3.

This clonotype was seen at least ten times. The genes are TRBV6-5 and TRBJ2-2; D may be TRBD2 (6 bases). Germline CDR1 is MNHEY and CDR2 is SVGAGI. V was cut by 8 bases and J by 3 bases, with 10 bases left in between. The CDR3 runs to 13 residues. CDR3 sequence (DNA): TGTGCCAGCTGGCGGGGAGACACCGGGGAGCTGTTTTTT. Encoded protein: CASWRGDTGELFF.

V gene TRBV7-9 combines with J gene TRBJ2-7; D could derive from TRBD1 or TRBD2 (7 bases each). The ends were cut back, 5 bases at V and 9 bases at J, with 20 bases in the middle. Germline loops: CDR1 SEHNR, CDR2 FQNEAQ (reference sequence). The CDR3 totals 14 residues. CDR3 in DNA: TGTGCCAGCAGCACCGGGGGGACAGCTAGAGGGCAGTACTTC. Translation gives CASSTGGTARGQYF.

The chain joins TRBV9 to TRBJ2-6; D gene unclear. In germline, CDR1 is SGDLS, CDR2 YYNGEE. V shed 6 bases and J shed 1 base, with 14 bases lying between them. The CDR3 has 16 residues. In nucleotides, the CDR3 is TGTGCCAGCATGGGGTGGGGAACGTCTGGGGCCAACGTCCTGACTTTC. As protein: CASMGWGTSGANVLTF.

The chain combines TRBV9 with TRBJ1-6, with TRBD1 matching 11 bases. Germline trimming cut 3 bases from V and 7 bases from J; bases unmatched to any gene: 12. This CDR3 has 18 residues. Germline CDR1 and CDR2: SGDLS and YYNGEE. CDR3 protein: CASSGYSGQGALNSPLHF. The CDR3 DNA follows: TGTGCCAGCAGCGGCTACTCCGGACAGGGGGCCTTAAATTCACCCCTCCACTTT.

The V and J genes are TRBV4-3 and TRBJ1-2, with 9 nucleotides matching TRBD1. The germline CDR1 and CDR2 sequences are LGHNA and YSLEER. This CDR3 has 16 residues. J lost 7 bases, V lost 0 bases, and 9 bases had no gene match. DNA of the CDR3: TGCGCCAGCAGCCAAGAGCCGGGACAGGGATTGGGTGGCTACACCTTC. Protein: CASSQEPGQGLGGYTF.

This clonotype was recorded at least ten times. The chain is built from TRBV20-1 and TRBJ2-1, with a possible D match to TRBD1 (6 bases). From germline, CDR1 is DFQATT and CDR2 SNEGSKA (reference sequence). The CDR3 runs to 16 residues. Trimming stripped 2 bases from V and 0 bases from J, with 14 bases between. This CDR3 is CSARSKQGSSYNEQFF. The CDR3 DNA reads TGCAGTGCTAGATCGAAACAGGGTAGCTCCTACAATGAGCAGTTCTTC.

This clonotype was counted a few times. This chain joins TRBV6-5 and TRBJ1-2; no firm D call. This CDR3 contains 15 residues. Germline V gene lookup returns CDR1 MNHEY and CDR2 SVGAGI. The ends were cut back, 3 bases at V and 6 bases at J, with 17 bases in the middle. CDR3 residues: CASSYSSNLNHGYTF. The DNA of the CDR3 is TGTGCCAGCAGTTATTCTAGTAACCTGAACCATGGCTACACCTTC.

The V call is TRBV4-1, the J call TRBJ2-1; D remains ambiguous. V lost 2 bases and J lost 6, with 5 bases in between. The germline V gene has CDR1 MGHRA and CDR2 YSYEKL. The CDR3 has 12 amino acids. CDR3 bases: TGCGCCAGCAGCCAACCCCTCAATGAGCAGTTCTTC. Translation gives CASSQPLNEQFF.

For the CDR3, the DNA is TGTGCCAGCCAGAAGAGCGCTGCCTACAATGAGCAGTTCTTC. Protein product: CASQKSAAYNEQFF. The rearrangement uses TRBV2 and TRBJ2-1; D gene unclear. This CDR3 spans 14 amino acids. V lost 8 bases and J lost 2, with 13 bases in between. The germline CDR1 and CDR2 sequences are SNHLY and FYNNEI.

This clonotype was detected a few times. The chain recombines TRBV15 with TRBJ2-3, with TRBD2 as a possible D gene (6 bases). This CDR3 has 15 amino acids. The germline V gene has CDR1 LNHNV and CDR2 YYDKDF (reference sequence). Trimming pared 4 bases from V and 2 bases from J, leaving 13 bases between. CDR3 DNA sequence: TGTGCCACCAGCATCCGGGGAGGTTACACAGATACGCAGTATTTT. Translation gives CATSIRGGYTDTQYF.

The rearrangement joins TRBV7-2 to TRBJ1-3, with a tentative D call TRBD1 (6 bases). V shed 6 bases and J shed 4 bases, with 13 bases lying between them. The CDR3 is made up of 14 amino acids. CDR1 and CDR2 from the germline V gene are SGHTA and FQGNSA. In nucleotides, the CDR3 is TGTGCCAGCAGACCTACAGGGATCGGAAACACCATATATTTT. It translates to CASRPTGIGNTIYF.

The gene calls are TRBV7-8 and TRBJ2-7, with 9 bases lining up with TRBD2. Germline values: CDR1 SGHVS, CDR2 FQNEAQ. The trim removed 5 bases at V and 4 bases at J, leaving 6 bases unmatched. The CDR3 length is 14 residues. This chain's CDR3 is CASSPSSGAYEQYF. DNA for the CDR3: TGTGCCAGCAGCCCATCTAGCGGGGCGTACGAGCAGTACTTC.

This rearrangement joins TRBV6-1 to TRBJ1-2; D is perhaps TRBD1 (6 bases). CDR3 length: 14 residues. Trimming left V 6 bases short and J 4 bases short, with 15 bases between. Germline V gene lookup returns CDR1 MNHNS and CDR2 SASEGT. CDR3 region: CASRMTGGPYGYTF. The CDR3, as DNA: TGTGCCAGCAGGATGACAGGTGGTCCCTATGGCTACACCTTC.

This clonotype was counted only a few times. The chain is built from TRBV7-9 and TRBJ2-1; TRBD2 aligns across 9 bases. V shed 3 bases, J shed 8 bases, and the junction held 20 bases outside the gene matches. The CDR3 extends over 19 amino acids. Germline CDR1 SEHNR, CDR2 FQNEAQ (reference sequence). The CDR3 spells CASSFARRVAGDKGDEQFF. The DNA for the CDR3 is TGTGCCAGCAGCTTTGCCCGCAGGGTAGCGGGGGATAAAGGCGATGAGCAGTTCTTC.

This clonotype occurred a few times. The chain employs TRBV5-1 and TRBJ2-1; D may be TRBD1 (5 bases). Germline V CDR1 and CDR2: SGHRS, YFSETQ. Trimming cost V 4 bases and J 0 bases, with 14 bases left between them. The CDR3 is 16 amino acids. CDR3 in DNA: TGCGCCAGCAGCCTACGTCAGGGCAGCTCCTACAATGAGCAGTTCTTC. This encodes CASSLRQGSSYNEQFF.

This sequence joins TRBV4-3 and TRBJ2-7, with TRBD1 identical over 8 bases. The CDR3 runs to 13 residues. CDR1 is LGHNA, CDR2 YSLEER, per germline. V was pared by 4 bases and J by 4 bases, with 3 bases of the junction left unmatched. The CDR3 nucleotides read TGCGCCAGCAGCCTTCGACAGGGGTACGAGCAGTACTTC. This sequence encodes CASSLRQGYEQYF.

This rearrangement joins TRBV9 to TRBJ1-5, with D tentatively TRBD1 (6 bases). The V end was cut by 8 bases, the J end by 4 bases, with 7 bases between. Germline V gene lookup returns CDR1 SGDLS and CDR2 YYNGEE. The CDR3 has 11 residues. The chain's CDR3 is CARGTNQPQHF. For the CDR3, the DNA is TGTGCCAGAGGGACAAATCAGCCCCAGCATTTT.